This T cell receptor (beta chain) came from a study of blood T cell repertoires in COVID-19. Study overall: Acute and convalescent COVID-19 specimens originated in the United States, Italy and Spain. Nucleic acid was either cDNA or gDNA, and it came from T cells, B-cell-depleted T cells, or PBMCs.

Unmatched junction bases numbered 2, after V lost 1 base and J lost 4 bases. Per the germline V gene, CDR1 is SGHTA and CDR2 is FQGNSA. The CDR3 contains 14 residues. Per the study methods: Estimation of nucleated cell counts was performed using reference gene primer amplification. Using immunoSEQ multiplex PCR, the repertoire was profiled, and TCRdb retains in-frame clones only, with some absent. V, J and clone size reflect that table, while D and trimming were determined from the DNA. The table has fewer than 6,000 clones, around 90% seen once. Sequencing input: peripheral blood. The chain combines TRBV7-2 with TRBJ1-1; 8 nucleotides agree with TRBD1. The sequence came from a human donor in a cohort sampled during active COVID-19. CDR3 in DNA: TGTGCCAGCAGCTTAGACAGGGGGACCACTGAAGCTTTCTTT. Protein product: CASSLDRGTTEAFF.